The clone carrying this T cell receptor (beta chain) was seen a handful of times. Its antigen remains unidentified. This sample was included in a study of radiotherapy plus CTLA-4 blockade in lung cancer. Study observations and caveats: Early blood T cell clone dynamics, with interferon-beta, were reported to best predict response.

CDR3 length: 15 amino acids. Looked up from germline, CDR1 is SGDLS and CDR2 is YYNGEE. Trimming shortened V by 2 bases and J by 2 bases, and 11 bases separated the two germline ends. Some clones are missing from TCRdb's copy, which holds only in-frame ones; the method was immunoSEQ multiplex PCR. The sample lists around 99,000 clones, around nine tenths occurring once. This receptor was obtained from a human donor with non-small cell lung cancer that progressed on radiotherapy plus ipilimumab. This rearrangement joins TRBV9 to TRBJ1-3, with D hard to call. The sequences come from peripheral blood, collected from a patient treated with radiotherapy plus ipilimumab. In DNA, the CDR3 is TGTGCCAGCAGCGTTTACCCTTCCCCTGGAAACACCATATATTTT. It encodes CASSVYPSPGNTIYF.